One and the same sample provided the 7 T cell receptor beta chains below, sequenced in a study of PD-1 blockade in classical Hodgkin lymphoma. TCRdb's copy holds only in-frame clones and misses some; the assay was immunoSEQ multiplex PCR. The sample has more than 30,000 clones; around 76% are singletons. In every patient, relapse followed autologous stem cell transplantation, while exposure to brentuximab vedotin differed. Specimen: peripheral blood mononuclear cells (PBMCs), collected before the second cycle of nivolumab. Every receptor here comes from a human donor with classical Hodgkin lymphoma.

This clone came up once. The J gene is TRBJ1-2, the V gene TRBV2; 7 bases align to TRBD1. CDR3 length equals 15 residues. Germline trimming cut 1 base from V and 0 bases from J; bases unmatched to any gene: 2. The V gene's germline CDR1 is SNHLY and CDR2 FYNNEI. CDR3 nucleotide sequence: TGTGCCAGCAGTGAAGGACAGGGAACTAACTATGGCTACACCTTC. It codes for CASSEGQGTNYGYTF. The variable domain in full, completed from reference TRBV2 and TRBJ1-2, reads EPEVTQTPSHQVTQMGQEVILRCVPISNHLYFYWYRQILGQKVEFLVSFYNNEISEKSEIFDDQFSVERPDGSNFTLKIRSTKLEDSAMYFCASSEGQGTNYGYTFGSGTRLTVV.

The CDR3 DNA follows: TGTGCCAGCAGCTGGGAGACAGGCCCCTACGAGCAGTACTTC. Its protein is CASSWETGPYEQYF. V gene TRBV5-6 combines with J gene TRBJ2-7, with D possibly being TRBD1 (6 bases). The germline V gene encodes CDR1 SGHDT and CDR2 YYEEEE. The CDR3 is 14 amino acids. Trimming stripped 3 bases from V and 2 bases from J, with 12 bases between. Variable domain in full (rest from reference TRBV5-6 and TRBJ2-7): DAGVTQSPTHLIKTRGQQVTLRCSPKSGHDTVSWYQQALGQGPQFIFQYYEEEERQRGNFPDRFSGHQFPNYSSELNVNALLLGDSALYLCASSWETGPYEQYFGPGTRLTVT.

The rearrangement uses TRBV12-5 and TRBJ2-7; D is unclear. The CDR3 has 15 residues. Germline assignment: CDR1 LGHNT and CDR2 FRNRAP. V lost 4 bases and J lost 0, with 13 bases in between. The chain's CDR3 is CASGSPEGYSYEQYF. For the CDR3, the DNA is TGTGCTAGTGGTTCCCCTGAAGGGTACTCCTACGAGCAGTACTTC.

CDR3: CASSQTSWARATGELFF. The CDR3, as DNA: TGTGCCAGCAGCCAAACGAGTTGGGCTAGAGCCACCGGGGAGCTGTTTTTT. V gene TRBV14 combines with J gene TRBJ2-2; D not certain. Germline V gene data show CDR1 as SGHDN and CDR2 as FVKESK. The CDR3 has 17 amino acids. Trimming left V 2 bases short and J 4 bases short, with 17 bases between.

Turning to this clone: The final CDR3 position lacks the conserved phenylalanine or tryptophan, pointing to a likely read error. It is unclear where the CDR3 begins or ends on the DNA, so no DNA is shown, and the CDR3 is as TCRdb lists it. The V gene is TRBV6-1, the J gene TRBJ2-7. Germline V lookup: CDR1 MNHNS, CDR2 SASEGT. The CDR3 comprises 11 residues, both ends counted. The CDR3 protein is CASSERWGKVL.

This clone occurred a few times. This chain links TRBV10-1 with TRBJ2-7; perhaps TRBD1 as D (6 bases). This CDR3 has 13 residues. V lost 5 bases and J 0 bases, leaving 8 bases between the germline ends. The germline CDR1 and CDR2 sequences are WNHNN and SYGVQD (reference sequence). The CDR3 loop reads CASSRGGSYEQYF. The CDR3 region has the DNA TGCGCCAGCAGTCGAGGGGGCTCCTACGAGCAGTACTTC.

The V gene is TRBV12-2, the J gene TRBJ1-1; the table assigns TRBD1, which was not confirmed against the DNA. TRBV12-2 is listed as a pseudogene. The CDR3 spans 21 residues. Here the CDR3 DNA reads TGTGCAAGTCGCCTCCATCCCCTCAAGGGCCCTGGACAGGGGGGGAACACTGAAGCTTTCTTT. Translated, it gives CASRLHPLKGPGQGGNTEAFF.